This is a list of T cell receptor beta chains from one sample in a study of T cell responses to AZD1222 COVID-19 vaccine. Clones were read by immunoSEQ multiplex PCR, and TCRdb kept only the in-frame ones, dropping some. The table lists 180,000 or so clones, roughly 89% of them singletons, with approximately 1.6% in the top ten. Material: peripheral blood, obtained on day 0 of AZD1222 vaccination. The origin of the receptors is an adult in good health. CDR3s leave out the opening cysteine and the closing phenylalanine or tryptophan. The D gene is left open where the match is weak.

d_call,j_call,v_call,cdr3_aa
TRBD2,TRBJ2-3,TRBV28,ASSLLAGGQDTQY
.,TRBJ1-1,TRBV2,ASRPQGNTEAF
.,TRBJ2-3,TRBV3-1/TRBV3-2,ASSLGRGETDTQY
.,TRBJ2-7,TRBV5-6,ASSPVGPYEQY
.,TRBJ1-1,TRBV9,ASSLYDQTGLAEAF
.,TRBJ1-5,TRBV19,ASSITLTRRNQPQH
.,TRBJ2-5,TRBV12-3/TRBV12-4,ASSFFGPRAQY
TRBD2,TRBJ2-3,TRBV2,ASSEKAGGTADTQY
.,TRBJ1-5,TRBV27,ASRADRYNQPQH
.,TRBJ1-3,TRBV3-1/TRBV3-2,ASSQGGGNTIY